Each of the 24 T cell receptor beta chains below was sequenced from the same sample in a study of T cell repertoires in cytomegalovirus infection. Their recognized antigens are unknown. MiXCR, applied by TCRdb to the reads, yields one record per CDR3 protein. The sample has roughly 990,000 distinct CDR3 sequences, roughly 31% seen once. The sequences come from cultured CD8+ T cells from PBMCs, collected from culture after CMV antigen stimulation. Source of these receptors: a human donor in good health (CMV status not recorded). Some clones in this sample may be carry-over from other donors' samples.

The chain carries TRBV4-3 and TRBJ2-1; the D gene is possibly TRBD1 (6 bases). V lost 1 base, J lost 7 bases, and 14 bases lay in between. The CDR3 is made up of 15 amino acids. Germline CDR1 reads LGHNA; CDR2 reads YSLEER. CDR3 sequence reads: CASSQGTLRGNEQFF. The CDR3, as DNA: TGCGCCAGCAGCCAAGGAACCCTGAGGGGGAATGAGCAGTTCTTC.

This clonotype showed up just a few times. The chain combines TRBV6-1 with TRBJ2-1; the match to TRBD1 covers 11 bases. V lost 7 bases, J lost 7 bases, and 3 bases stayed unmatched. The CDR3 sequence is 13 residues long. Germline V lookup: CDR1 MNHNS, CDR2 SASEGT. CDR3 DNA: TGTGCCAGCAAGGACAGGGGGCGGAATGAGCAGTTCTTC. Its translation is CASKDRGRNEQFF.

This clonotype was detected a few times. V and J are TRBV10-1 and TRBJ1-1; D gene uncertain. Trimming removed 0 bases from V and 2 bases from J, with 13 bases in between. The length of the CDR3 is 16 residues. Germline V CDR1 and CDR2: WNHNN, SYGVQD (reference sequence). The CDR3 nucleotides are TGCGCCAGCAGTGAGTCCTCCCGGACTATAAACACTGAAGCTTTCTTT. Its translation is CASSESSRTINTEAFF.

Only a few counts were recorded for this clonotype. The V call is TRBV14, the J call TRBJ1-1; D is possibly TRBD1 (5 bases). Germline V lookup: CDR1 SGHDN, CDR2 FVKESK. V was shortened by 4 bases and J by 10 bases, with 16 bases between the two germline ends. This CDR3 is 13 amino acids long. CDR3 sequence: CASSPWGTRGAFF. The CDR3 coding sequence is TGTGCCAGCAGCCCCTGGGGCACAAGGGGAGCTTTCTTT.

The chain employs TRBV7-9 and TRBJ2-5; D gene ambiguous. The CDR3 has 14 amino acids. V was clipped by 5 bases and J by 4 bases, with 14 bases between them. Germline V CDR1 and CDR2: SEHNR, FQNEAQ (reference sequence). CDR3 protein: CASSGPPLVETQYF. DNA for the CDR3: TGTGCCAGCAGCGGACCGCCGTTGGTAGAGACCCAGTACTTC. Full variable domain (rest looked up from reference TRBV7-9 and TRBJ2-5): DTGVSQNPRHKITKRGQNVTFRCDPISEHNRLYWYRQTLGQGPEFLTYFQNEAQLEKSRLLSDRFSAERPKGSFSTLEIQRTEQGDSAMYLCASSGPPLVETQYFGPGTRLLVL.

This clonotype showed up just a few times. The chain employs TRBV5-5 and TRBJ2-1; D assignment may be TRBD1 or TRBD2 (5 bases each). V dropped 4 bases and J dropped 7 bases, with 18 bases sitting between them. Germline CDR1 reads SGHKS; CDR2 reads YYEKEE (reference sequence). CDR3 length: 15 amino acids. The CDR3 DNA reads TGTGCCAGCAGCCGACCGGGACGCAAGGGGAATGAGCAGTTCTTC. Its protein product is CASSRPGRKGNEQFF.

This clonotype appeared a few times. The CDR3: CASSLTWARETQYF. CDR3 bases: TGTGCCAGCAGCCTCACCTGGGCCCGAGAGACCCAGTACTTC. J is TRBJ2-5 and V is TRBV7-8; D unresolved. Trimming removed 5 bases from V and 4 bases from J, with 14 bases in between. The CDR3 covers 14 residues. From germline, CDR1 is SGHVS and CDR2 FQNEAQ.

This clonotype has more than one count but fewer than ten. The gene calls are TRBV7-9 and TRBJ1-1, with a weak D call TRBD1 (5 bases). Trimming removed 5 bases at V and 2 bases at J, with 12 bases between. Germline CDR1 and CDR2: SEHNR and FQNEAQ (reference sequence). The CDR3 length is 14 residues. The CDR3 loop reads CASSDRDGNTEAFF. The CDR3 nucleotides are TGTGCCAGCAGCGACCGGGACGGAAACACTGAAGCTTTCTTT.

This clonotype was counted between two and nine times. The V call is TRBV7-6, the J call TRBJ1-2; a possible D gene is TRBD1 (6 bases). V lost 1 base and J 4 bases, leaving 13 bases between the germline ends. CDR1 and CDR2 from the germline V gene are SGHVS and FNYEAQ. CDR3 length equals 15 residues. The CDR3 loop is CASSLVQGSPYGYTF. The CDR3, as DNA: TGTGCCAGCAGCTTAGTGCAGGGGAGCCCCTATGGCTACACCTTC.

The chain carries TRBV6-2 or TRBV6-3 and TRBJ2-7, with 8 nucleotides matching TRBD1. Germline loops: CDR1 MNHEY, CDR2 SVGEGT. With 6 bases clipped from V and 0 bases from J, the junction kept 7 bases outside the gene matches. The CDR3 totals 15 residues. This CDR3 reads CASRTDRGLSYEQYV. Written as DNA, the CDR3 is TGTGCCAGCAGAACTGACAGGGGACTCTCCTACGAGCAGTACGTC.

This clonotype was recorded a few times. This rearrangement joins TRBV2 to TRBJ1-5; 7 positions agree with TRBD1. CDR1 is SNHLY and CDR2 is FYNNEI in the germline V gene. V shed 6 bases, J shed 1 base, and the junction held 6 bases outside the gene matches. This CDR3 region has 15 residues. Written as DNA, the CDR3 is TGTGCCAGCAGCCCGACAGGGAAGAGCAATCAGCCCCAGCATTTT. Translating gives CASSPTGKSNQPQHF. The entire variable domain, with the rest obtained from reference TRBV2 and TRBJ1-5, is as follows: EPEVTQTPSHQVTQMGQEVILRCVPISNHLYFYWYRQILGQKVEFLVSFYNNEISEKSEIFDDQFSVERPDGSNFTLKIRSTKLEDSAMYFCASSPTGKSNQPQHFGDGTRLSIL.

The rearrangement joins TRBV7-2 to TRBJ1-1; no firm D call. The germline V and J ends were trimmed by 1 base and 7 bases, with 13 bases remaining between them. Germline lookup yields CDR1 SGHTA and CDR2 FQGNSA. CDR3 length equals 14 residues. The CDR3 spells CASSLGWADLEAFF. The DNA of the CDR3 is TGTGCCAGCAGCTTAGGGTGGGCGGACCTTGAAGCTTTCTTT.

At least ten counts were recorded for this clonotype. The DNA for the CDR3 is TGTGCCAGCAGTTTAGCGGGAACAGGTCCCTACAATGAGCAGTTCTTC. This codes for CASSLAGTGPYNEQFF. The V gene is TRBV12-3 or TRBV12-4, the J gene TRBJ2-1; tentatively, D is TRBD1 (5 bases). The CDR3 is 16 residues long. Trimming removed 0 bases from V and 2 bases from J, with 11 bases in between.

DNA for the CDR3: TGTGCCAGCCGGGGACCCAAACGTAGTGAGCAGTTCTTC. The encoded protein is CASRGPKRSEQFF. J is TRBJ2-1 and V is TRBV12-3 or TRBV12-4, with D perhaps assigned TRBD1 or TRBD2 (5 bases each). V gave up 8 bases and J gave up 9 bases, with 17 bases separating them. This CDR3 has 13 residues.

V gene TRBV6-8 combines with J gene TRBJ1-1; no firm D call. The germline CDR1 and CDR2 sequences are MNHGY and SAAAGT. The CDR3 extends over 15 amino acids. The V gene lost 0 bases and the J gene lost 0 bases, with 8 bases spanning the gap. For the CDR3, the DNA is TGTGCCAGCAGTTACTCGATAGGCATGAACACTGAAGCTTTCTTT. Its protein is CASSYSIGMNTEAFF.

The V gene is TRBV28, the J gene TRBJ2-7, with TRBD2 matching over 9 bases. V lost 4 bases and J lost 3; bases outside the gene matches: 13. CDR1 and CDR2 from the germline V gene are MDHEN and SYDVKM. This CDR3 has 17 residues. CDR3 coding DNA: TGTGCCAGCAGTTCCTTTCCCCGGCTAGCGGGGAACTACGAGCAGTACGTC. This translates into CASSSFPRLAGNYEQYV.

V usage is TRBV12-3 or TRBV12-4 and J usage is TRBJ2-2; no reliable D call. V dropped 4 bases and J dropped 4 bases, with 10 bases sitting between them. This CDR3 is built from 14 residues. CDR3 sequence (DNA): TGTGCCAGCAGTTCCTTACCTGGCACCGGGGAGCTGTTTTTT. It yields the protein CASSSLPGTGELFF.

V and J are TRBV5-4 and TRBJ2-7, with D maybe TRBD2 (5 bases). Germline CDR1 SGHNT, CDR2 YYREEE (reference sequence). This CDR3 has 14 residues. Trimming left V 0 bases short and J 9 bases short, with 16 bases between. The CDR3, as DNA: TGTGCCAGCAGCTTGGAGGCAGACTACTTAGGGCAGTACGTC. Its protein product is CASSLEADYLGQYV.

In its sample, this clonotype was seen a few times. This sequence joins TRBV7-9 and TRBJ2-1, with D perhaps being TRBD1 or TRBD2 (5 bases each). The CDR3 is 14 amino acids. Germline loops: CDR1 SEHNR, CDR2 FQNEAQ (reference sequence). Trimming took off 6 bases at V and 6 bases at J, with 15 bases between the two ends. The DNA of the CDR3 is TGTGCCAGCAGACCCCAGGGAGCCGGCAATGAGCAGTTCTTC. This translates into CASRPQGAGNEQFF.

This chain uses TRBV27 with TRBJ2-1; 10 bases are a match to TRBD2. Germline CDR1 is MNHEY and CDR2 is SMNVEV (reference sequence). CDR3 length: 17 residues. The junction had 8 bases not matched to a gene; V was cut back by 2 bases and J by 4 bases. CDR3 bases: TGTGCCAGCAGTTTAATAGCGGGGGGCCCTTCATACAATGAGCAGTTCTTC. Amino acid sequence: CASSLIAGGPSYNEQFF.

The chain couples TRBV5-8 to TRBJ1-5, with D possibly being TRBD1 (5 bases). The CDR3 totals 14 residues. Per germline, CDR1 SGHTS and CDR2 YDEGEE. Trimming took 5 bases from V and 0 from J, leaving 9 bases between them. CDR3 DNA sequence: TGTGCCAGCAGACCCAGGGATAGCAATCAGCCCCAGCATTTT. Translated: CASRPRDSNQPQHF.

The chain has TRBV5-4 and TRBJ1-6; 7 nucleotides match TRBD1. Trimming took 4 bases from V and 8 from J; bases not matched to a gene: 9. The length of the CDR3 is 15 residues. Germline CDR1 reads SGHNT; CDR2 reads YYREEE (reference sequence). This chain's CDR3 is CASSIRGELYSPLHF. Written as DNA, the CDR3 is TGTGCCAGCAGCATCAGGGGGGAGTTATATTCACCCCTCCACTTT. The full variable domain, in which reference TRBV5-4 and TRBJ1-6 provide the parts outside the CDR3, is ETGVTQSPTHLIKTRGQQVTLRCSSQSGHNTVSWYQQALGQGPQFIFQYYREEENGRGNFPPRFSGLQFPNYSSELNVNALELDDSALYLCASSIRGELYSPLHFGNGTRLTVT.

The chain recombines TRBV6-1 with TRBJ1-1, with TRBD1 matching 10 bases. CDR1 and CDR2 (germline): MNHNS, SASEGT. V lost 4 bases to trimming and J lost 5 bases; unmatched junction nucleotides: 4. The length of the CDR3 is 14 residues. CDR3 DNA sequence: TGTGCCAGCAGTGGCTGGGACAGGGGTACTGAAGCTTTCTTT. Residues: CASSGWDRGTEAFF.

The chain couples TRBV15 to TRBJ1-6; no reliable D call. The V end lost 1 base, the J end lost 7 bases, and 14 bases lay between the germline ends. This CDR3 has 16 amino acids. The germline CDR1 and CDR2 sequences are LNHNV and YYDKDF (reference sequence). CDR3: CATSRARTALNSPLHF. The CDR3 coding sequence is TGTGCCACCAGCAGAGCGCGGACTGCACTAAATTCACCCCTCCACTTT.